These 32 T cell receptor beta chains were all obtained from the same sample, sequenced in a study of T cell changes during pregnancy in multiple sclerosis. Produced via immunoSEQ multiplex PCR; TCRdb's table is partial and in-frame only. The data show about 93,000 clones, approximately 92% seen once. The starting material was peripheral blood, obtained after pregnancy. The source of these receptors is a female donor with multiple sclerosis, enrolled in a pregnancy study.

CDR3 sequence (DNA): TGTGCCAGCAGCCCGCGAGTCTTAGCGGGAGGGGGAGATACGCAGTATTTT. Its protein product is CASSPRVLAGGGDTQYF. The V gene is TRBV7-2, the J gene TRBJ2-3; TRBD2 agrees at 11 bases. J gave up 5 bases and V 5 bases, and 12 bases lay outside the gene matches. Looked up from germline, CDR1 is SGHTA and CDR2 is FQGNSA. CDR3 length equals 17 residues.

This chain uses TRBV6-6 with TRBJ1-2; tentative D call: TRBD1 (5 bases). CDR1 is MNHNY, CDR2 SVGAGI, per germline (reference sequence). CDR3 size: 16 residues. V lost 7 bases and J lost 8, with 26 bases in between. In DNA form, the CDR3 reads TGTGCCAGCACCTACATTACACAGTTAGGGGCACCGGGCTACACCTTC. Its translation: CASTYITQLGAPGYTF.

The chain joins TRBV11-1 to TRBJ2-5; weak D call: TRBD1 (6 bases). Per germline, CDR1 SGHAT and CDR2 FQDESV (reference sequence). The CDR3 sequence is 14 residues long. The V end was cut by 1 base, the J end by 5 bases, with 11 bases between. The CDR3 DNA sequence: TGTGCCAGCAGCTTAGTGGGGGCCGGGGAGACCCAGTACTTC. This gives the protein CASSLVGAGETQYF.

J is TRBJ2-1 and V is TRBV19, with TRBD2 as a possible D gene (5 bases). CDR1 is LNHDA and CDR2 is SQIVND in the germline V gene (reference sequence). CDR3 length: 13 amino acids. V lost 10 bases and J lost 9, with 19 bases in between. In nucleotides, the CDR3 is TGTGCCACCCGCAGTGGACTCTGGGGTGAGCAGTTCTTC. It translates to CATRSGLWGEQFF.

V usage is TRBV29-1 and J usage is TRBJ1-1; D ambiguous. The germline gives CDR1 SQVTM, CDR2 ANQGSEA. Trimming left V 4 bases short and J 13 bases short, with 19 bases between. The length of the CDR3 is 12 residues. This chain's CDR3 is CSVGRSDGVSFF. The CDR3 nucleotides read TGCAGCGTTGGTAGGAGTGACGGGGTAAGTTTCTTT.

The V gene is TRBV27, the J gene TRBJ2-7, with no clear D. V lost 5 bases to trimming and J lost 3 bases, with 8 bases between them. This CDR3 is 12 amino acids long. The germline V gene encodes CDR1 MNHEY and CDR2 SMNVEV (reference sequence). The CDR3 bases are TGTGCCAGCAGTCCTTCTTACTACGAGCAGTACTTC. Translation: CASSPSYYEQYF.

The CDR3 DNA is TGTGCCAGCTCGCCCTCCGGGACAGGGCAATCACCCCTCCACTTT. It yields the protein CASSPSGTGQSPLHF. The chain uses TRBV18 and TRBJ1-6; 9 bases are shared with TRBD1. Germline lookup yields CDR1 KGHSH and CDR2 LQKENI. The V gene end was trimmed by 6 bases and the J gene end by 10 bases; junction bases not matched to a gene: 10. CDR3 size: 15 residues.

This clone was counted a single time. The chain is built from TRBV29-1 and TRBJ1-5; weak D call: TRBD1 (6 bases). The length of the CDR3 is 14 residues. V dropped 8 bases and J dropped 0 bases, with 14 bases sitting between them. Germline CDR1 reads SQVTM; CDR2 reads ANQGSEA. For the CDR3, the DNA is TGCAGCCCACCGGACAGAGCTAGCAATCAGCCCCAGCATTTT. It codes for CSPPDRASNQPQHF.

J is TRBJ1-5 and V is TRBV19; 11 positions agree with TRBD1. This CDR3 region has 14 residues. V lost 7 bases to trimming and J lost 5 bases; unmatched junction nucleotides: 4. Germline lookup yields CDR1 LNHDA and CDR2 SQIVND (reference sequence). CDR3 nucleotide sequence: TGTGCCAGTAATCCGGGACAGGGGGATCAGCCCCAGCATTTT. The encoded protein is CASNPGQGDQPQHF.

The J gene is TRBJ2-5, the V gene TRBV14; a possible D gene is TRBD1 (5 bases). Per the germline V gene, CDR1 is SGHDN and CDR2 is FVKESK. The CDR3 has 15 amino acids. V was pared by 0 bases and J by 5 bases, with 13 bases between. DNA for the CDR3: TGTGCCAGCAGCCAAGACTACGGCAGGGCCGAGACCCAGTACTTC. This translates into CASSQDYGRAETQYF.

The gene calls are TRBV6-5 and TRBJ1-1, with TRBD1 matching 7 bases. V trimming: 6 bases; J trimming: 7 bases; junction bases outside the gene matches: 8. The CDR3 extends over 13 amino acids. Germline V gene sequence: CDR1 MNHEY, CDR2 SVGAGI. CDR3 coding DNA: TGTGCCAGCAGGGACACTAACAGGGGTGAAGCTTTCTTT. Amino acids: CASRDTNRGEAFF.

For the CDR3, the DNA is TGTGCCAGCAGCTCCGGGGAGGGAGGGAACTATGGCTACACCTTC. This sequence encodes CASSSGEGGNYGYTF. The chain joins TRBV5-6 to TRBJ1-2; D is unresolved. In germline, CDR1 is SGHDT, CDR2 YYEEEE. CDR3 length: 15 amino acids. V was clipped by 3 bases and J by 2 bases, with 14 bases between them.

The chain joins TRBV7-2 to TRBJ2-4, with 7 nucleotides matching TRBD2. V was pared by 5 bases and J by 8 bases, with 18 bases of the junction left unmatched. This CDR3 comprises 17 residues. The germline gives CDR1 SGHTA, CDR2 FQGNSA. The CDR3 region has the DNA TGTGCCAGCAGCGCTTGGGGGGGTAACTCCAATCAAGACATTCAGTACTTC. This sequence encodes CASSAWGGNSNQDIQYF.

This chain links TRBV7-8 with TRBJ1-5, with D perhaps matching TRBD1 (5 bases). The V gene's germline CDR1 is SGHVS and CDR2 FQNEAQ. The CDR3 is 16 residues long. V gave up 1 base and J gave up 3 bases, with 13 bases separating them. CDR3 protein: CASSLGTPVNNQPQHF. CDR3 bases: TGTGCCAGCAGCTTAGGGACACCGGTTAACAATCAGCCCCAGCATTTT.

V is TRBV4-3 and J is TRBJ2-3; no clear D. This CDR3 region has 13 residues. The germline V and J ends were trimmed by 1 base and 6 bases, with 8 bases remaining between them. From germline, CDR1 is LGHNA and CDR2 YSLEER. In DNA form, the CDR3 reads TGCGCCAGCAGCCAAGGTAGGCGGGATACGCAGTATTTT. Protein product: CASSQGRRDTQYF.

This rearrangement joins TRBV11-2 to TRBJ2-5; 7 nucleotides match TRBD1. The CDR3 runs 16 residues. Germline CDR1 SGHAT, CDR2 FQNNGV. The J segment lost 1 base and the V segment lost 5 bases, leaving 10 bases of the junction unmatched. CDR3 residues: CASSRAQGDLQETQYF. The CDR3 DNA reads TGTGCCAGCAGCCGAGCCCAGGGGGACCTCCAAGAGACCCAGTACTTC.

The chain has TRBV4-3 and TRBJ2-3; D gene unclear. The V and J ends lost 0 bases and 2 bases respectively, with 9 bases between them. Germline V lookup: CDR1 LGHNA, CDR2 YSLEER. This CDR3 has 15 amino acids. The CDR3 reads CASSQDGRITDTQYF. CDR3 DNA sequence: TGCGCCAGCAGCCAAGATGGCAGAATCACAGATACGCAGTATTTT.

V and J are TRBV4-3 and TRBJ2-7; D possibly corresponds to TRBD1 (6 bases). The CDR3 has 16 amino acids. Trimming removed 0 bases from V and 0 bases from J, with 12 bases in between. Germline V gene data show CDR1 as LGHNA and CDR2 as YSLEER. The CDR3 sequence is CASSQDLTGSSYEQYF. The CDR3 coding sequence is TGCGCCAGCAGCCAAGATCTTACAGGGAGCTCCTACGAGCAGTACTTC.

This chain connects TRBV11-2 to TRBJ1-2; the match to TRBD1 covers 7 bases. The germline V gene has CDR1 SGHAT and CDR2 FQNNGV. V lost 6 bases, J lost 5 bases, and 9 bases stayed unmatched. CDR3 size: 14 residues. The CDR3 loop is CASRAGTETYGYTF. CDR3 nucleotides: TGTGCCAGCAGGGCCGGGACAGAGACATATGGCTACACCTTC. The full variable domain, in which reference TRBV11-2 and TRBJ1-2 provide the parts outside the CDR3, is EAGVAQSPRYKIIEKRQSVAFWCNPISGHATLYWYQQILGQGPKLLIQFQNNGVVDDSQLPKDRFSAERLKGVDSTLKIQPAKLEDSAVYLCASRAGTETYGYTFGSGTRLTVV.

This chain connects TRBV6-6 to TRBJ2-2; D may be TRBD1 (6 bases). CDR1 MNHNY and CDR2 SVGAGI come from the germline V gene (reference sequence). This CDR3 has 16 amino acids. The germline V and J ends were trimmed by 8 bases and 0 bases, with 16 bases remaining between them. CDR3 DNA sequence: TGTGCCAGCTCACAGGGCAGCGGTGCGAACACCGGGGAGCTGTTTTTT. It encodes CASSQGSGANTGELFF.

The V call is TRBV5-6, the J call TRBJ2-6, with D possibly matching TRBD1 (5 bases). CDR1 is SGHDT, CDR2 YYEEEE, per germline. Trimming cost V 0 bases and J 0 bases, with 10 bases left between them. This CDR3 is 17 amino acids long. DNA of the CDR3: TGTGCCAGCAGCTTGGCCGTAGGGGCCTCTGGGGCCAACGTCCTGACTTTC. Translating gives CASSLAVGASGANVLTF.

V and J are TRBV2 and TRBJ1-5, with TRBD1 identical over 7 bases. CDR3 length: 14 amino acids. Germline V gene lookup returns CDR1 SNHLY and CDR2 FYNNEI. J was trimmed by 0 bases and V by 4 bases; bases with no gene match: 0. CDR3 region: CASSGDSSNQPQHF. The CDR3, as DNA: TGTGCCAGCAGTGGGGACAGTAGCAATCAGCCCCAGCATTTT.

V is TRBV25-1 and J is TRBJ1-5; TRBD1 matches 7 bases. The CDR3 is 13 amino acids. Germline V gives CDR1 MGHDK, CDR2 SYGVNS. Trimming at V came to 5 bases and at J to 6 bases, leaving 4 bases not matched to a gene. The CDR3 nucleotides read TGTGCCAGCAGTTGGACAGGAGGTCAGCCCCAGCATTTT. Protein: CASSWTGGQPQHF. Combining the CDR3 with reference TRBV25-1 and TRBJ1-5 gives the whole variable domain EADIYQTPRYLVIGTGKKITLECSQTMGHDKMYWYQQDPGMELHLIHYSYGVNSTEKGDLSSESTVSRIRTEHFPLTLESARPSHTSQYLCASSWTGGQPQHFGDGTRLSIL.

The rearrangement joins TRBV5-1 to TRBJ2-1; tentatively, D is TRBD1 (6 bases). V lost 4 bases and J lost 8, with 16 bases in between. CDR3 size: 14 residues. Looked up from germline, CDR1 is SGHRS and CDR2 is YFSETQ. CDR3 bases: TGCGCCAGCAGCGGTCCCATTAAGGGGGATGAGCAGTTCTTC. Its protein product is CASSGPIKGDEQFF.

CDR3 sequence: CSAPNTEAFF. The CDR3 coding sequence is TGCAGTGCTCCTAACACTGAAGCTTTCTTT. V gene TRBV20-1 combines with J gene TRBJ1-1, with D hard to call. Per the germline V gene, CDR1 is DFQATT and CDR2 is SNEGSKA (reference sequence). This CDR3 has 10 amino acids. V was clipped by 5 bases and J by 2 bases, with 3 bases between them.

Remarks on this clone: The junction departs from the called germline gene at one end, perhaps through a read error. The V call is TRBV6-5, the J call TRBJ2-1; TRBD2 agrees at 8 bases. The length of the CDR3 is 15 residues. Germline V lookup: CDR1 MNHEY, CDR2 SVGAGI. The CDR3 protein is CASTYGGAGRNEQFF. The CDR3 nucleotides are TGTGCCAGCACTTACGGGGGGGCAGGGAGGAATGAGCAGTTCTTC.

The CDR3 loop is CASSLKPGQGVLYEQYF. In DNA form, the CDR3 reads TGTGCCAGCAGCCTTAAACCGGGACAGGGGGTACTCTACGAGCAGTACTTC. The V call is TRBV14, the J call TRBJ2-7; 11 bases line up with TRBD1. Looked up from germline, CDR1 is SGHDN and CDR2 is FVKESK. CDR3 size: 17 residues. Unmatched junction bases numbered 11, after V lost 4 bases and J lost 3 bases. The entire variable domain, with the rest obtained from reference TRBV14 and TRBJ2-7, is as follows: EAGVTQFPSHSVIEKGQTVTLRCDPISGHDNLYWYRRVMGKEIKFLLHFVKESKQDESGMPNNRFLAERTGGTYSTLKVQPAELEDSGVYFCASSLKPGQGVLYEQYFGPGTRLTVT.

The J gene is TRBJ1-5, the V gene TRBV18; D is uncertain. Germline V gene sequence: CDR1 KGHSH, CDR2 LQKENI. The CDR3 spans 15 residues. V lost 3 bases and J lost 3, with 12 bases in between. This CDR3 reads CASSPRPGNNQPQHF. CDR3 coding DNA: TGTGCCAGCTCACCTAGACCGGGAAACAATCAGCCCCAGCATTTT. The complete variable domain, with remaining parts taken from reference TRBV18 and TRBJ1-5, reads NAGVMQNPRHLVRRRGQEARLRCSPMKGHSHVYWYRQLPEEGLKFMVYLQKENIIDESGMPKERFSAEFPKEGPSILRIQQVVRGDSAAYFCASSPRPGNNQPQHFGDGTRLSIL.

CDR3 DNA sequence: TGCGCCAGCAGCCCCAGGGGAAGCGGGGCGTTCTACGAGCAGTACTTC. This sequence encodes CASSPRGSGAFYEQYF. The V and J genes are TRBV5-1 and TRBJ2-7; weak D call: TRBD2 (7 bases). This CDR3 is 16 amino acids long. With 4 bases removed from V and 3 bases from J, the gap between germline ends came to 20 bases. Per the germline V gene, CDR1 is SGHRS and CDR2 is YFSETQ.

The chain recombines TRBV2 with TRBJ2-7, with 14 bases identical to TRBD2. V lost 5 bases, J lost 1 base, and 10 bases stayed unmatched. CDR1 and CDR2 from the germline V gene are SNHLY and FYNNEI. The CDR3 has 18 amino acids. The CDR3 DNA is TGTGCCAGCAGTATCCCGGGACTAGCGGGAGCAGTATCCTACGAGCAGTACTTC. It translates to CASSIPGLAGAVSYEQYF. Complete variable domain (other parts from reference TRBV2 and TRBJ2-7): EPEVTQTPSHQVTQMGQEVILRCVPISNHLYFYWYRQILGQKVEFLVSFYNNEISEKSEIFDDQFSVERPDGSNFTLKIRSTKLEDSAMYFCASSIPGLAGAVSYEQYFGPGTRLTVT.

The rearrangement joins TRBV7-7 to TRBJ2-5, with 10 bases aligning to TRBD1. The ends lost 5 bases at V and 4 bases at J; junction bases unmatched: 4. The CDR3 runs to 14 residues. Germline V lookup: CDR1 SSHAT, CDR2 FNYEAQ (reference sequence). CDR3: CASSTGTGVETQYF. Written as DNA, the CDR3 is TGTGCCAGCAGCACCGGGACAGGGGTAGAGACCCAGTACTTC.

CDR3 residues: CSGTTGSEQYF. The CDR3 coding sequence is TGCAGTGGAACTACAGGGAGCGAGCAGTACTTC. V usage is TRBV20-1 and J usage is TRBJ2-7, with D maybe TRBD1 (6 bases). The CDR3 is 11 residues long. Looked up from germline, CDR1 is DFQATT and CDR2 is SNEGSKA (reference sequence). Trimming took 7 bases from V and 6 from J, leaving 13 bases between them.